These 16 T cell receptor beta chains were sequenced from one sample in a study of blood T cell repertoires in COVID-19. Sequencing was performed with immunoSEQ multiplex PCR; in TCRdb, only in-frame clones are kept and a portion is missing. The sample has about 130,000 clones, roughly 81% seen once. Sequenced: peripheral blood. The receptors were sampled from a human donor in a cohort sampled during active COVID-19.

The J gene is TRBJ1-1, the V gene TRBV29-1; 9 nucleotides line up with TRBD1. CDR1 and CDR2 (germline): SQVTM, ANQGSEA. The junction had 8 bases not matched to a gene; V was cut back by 6 bases and J by 3 bases. CDR3 length: 14 residues. CDR3 DNA sequence: TGCAGCGTAAGACAGGGGGGGGATCACACTGAAGCTTTCTTT. It is translated as CSVRQGGDHTEAFF.

The V and J genes are TRBV15 and TRBJ2-1; TRBD1 agrees at 7 bases. Per the germline V gene, CDR1 is LNHNV and CDR2 is YYDKDF (reference sequence). The CDR3 has 14 amino acids. The V and J ends lost 4 bases and 5 bases, in that order; junction bases with no gene match: 5. Written as DNA, the CDR3 is TGTGCCACCAGCATCCTGGGGACAGACAATGAGCAGTTCTTC. Translation gives CATSILGTDNEQFF.

The chain employs TRBV4-1 and TRBJ2-5; D unresolved. V was pared by 1 base and J by 5 bases, with 11 bases between. The germline gives CDR1 MGHRA, CDR2 YSYEKL. The CDR3 consists of 14 residues. CDR3 DNA sequence: TGCGCCAGCAGCCAAGTCGACGGCGGCGAGACCCAGTACTTC. It yields the protein CASSQVDGGETQYF.

This rearrangement joins TRBV9 to TRBJ2-7; no clear D. Trimming shortened V by 4 bases and J by 2 bases, and 13 bases separated the two germline ends. CDR3 length: 14 amino acids. The germline CDR1 and CDR2 sequences are SGDLS and YYNGEE. The CDR3 coding sequence is TGTGCCAGCAGCCCCCGAGGCGCCCCCTACGAGCAGTACTTC. It translates to CASSPRGAPYEQYF.

V is TRBV2 and J is TRBJ2-7; 8 bases line up with TRBD1. The CDR3 totals 13 residues. The germline gives CDR1 SNHLY, CDR2 FYNNEI. V was clipped by 8 bases and J by 5 bases; unmatched bases: 8. Here the CDR3 DNA reads TGTGCCAGCCGGCCCCCGGACAGGGACGAGCAGTACTTC. The encoded protein is CASRPPDRDEQYF.

This clone was counted once. The CDR3 sequence is CASSDRTGGVTGELFF. Here the CDR3 DNA reads TGTGCCAGCAGTGATCGGACAGGGGGCGTGACCGGGGAGCTGTTTTTT. The chain recombines TRBV2 with TRBJ2-2; 11 bases line up with TRBD1. V lost 3 bases to trimming and J lost 5 bases; unmatched junction nucleotides: 5. Germline V CDR1 and CDR2: SNHLY, FYNNEI. CDR3 length: 16 amino acids.

The V call is TRBV7-9, the J call TRBJ2-1; TRBD1 matches at 9 bases. The trim removed 5 bases at V and 6 bases at J, leaving 5 bases unmatched. In germline, CDR1 is SEHNR, CDR2 FQNEAQ (reference sequence). The CDR3 contains 14 residues. CDR3 DNA: TGTGCCAGCAGCGCGGGACAGGGAGTCAATGAGCAGTTCTTC. This encodes CASSAGQGVNEQFF.

This clone occurred a few times. The chain has TRBV3-1 (or the pseudogene TRBV3-2) and TRBJ1-1; D uncertain. V dropped 1 base and J dropped 5 bases, with 11 bases sitting between them. The CDR3 contains 14 residues. CDR1 LGHDT and CDR2 YNNKEL come from the germline V gene (reference sequence). As DNA, the CDR3 is TGTGCCAGCAGCCAAGGCCCAGCAGGAACTGAAGCTTTCTTT. Its translation is CASSQGPAGTEAFF.

The chain is built from TRBV9 and TRBJ1-5; a possible D gene is TRBD1 (6 bases). Germline-derived CDR1 and CDR2 are SGDLS and YYNGEE. V lost 0 bases and J lost 2, with 6 bases in between. This CDR3 contains 14 residues. The CDR3 nucleotides read TGTGCCAGCAGCGTAGCAGGGGGCAATCAGCCCCAGCATTTT. As protein: CASSVAGGNQPQHF.

The chain employs TRBV6-2 or TRBV6-3 and TRBJ1-4; a weak D match, TRBD1 (5 bases). CDR1 and CDR2 (germline): MNHEY, SVGEGT. The V end was cut by 5 bases, the J end by 6 bases, with 16 bases between. The length of the CDR3 is 15 residues. The CDR3 spells CASSDQTQGDEKLFF. The CDR3 bases are TGTGCCAGCAGTGATCAAACGCAAGGGGATGAAAAACTGTTTTTT.

CDR3 region: CASRPVMDTEAFF. The DNA of the CDR3 is TGTGCCAGCAGACCGGTGATGGACACTGAAGCTTTCTTT. The chain employs TRBV6-5 and TRBJ1-1; the D is unclear. V was cut by 6 bases and J by 3 bases, with 11 bases left in between. There are 13 residues in the CDR3. Germline V gene sequence: CDR1 MNHEY, CDR2 SVGAGI.

This rearrangement joins TRBV9 to TRBJ1-3, with D hard to call. Trimming removed 6 bases at V and 1 base at J, with 20 bases between. This CDR3 contains 17 residues. Per the germline V gene, CDR1 is SGDLS and CDR2 is YYNGEE. The CDR3 DNA follows: TGTGCCAGCACCCTCGCGGGTGGGGTCAAATCTGGAAACACCATATATTTT. Encoded protein: CASTLAGGVKSGNTIYF.

The chain joins TRBV7-9 to TRBJ2-5; 10 bases are shared with TRBD1. CDR3 length equals 15 residues. V was pared by 1 base and J by 3 bases, with 2 bases of the junction left unmatched. Germline lookup yields CDR1 SEHNR and CDR2 FQNEAQ (reference sequence). Here the CDR3 DNA reads TGTGCCAGCAGCTTAGTGACAGGGGGCGAAGAGACCCAGTACTTC. Translating gives CASSLVTGGEETQYF.

The count of this clone is one. The rearrangement joins TRBV27 to TRBJ2-2; weak D call: TRBD1 (6 bases). Trimming took 4 bases from V and 3 from J, leaving 9 bases between them. Germline V CDR1 and CDR2: MNHEY, SMNVEV (reference sequence). The CDR3 contains 14 residues. The CDR3 sequence is CASSSGADTGELFF. CDR3 nucleotide sequence: TGTGCCAGCAGTTCAGGGGCAGACACCGGGGAGCTGTTTTTT.

The chain has TRBV5-1 and TRBJ2-5; D is undetermined. The CDR3 has 12 residues. Germline values: CDR1 SGHRS, CDR2 YFSETQ. V was clipped by 2 bases and J by 4 bases, with 6 bases between them. The CDR3 sequence: CASSFDRETQYF. CDR3 in DNA: TGCGCCAGCAGCTTTGATAGAGAGACCCAGTACTTC.

This sequence joins TRBV18 and TRBJ1-1; 7 bases are a match to TRBD1. This CDR3 has 12 residues. Looked up from germline, CDR1 is KGHSH and CDR2 is LQKENI. V dropped 5 bases and J dropped 8; count of bases not matched to a gene: 5. CDR3 coding DNA: TGTGCCAGCTCAACGACAGGGATCGAAGCTTTCTTT. Residues: CASSTTGIEAFF.